One sample yielded the 16 T cell receptor beta chains listed below, sequenced in a study of blood T cell repertoires in COVID-19. The assay was immunoSEQ multiplex PCR, and TCRdb's table has in-frame clones only and misses some. This sample has 150,000 to 200,000 clones, with around four fifths found just once. Sequenced sample: peripheral blood. The receptors here all came from a man between 65 and 85 years old with acute or convalescent COVID-19.

The chain has TRBV6-5 and TRBJ2-2; possible D gene TRBD1, 5 bases. The CDR3 contains 15 residues. Trimming took off 2 bases at V and 6 bases at J, with 13 bases between the two ends. Germline V CDR1 and CDR2: MNHEY, SVGAGI. In nucleotides, the CDR3 is TGTGCCAGCAGTTACCAGCCAGGGATTCCCGGGGAGCTGTTTTTT. Its protein is CASSYQPGIPGELFF.

V usage is TRBV3-1 (or the pseudogene TRBV3-2) and J usage is TRBJ2-1; tentative D call: TRBD2 (5 bases). V was shortened by 3 bases and J by 5 bases, with 14 bases between the two germline ends. The CDR3 runs 15 residues. Germline values: CDR1 LGHDT, CDR2 YNNKEL (reference sequence). The CDR3 is CASSQQTTGDNEQFF. The CDR3 region has the DNA TGTGCCAGCAGCCAGCAGACTACCGGGGACAATGAGCAGTTCTTC.

This sequence joins TRBV10-3 and TRBJ1-3, with D possibly TRBD1 on 5 matching bases. Trimming pared 3 bases from V and 7 bases from J, leaving 16 bases between. The CDR3 covers 15 residues. Per the germline V gene, CDR1 is ENHRY and CDR2 is SYGVKD. The CDR3 DNA sequence: TGTGCCATCAGTGAAGAGTCAGGGCGGCCGAACACCATATATTTT. This translates into CAISEESGRPNTIYF.

This chain joins TRBV30 and TRBJ2-3, with D possibly TRBD2 on 6 matching bases. Trimming pared 3 bases from V and 1 base from J, leaving 11 bases between. The CDR3 is made up of 14 amino acids. Germline CDR1 reads GTSNPN; CDR2 reads SVGIG (reference sequence). The DNA of the CDR3 is TGTGCCTGGAGACGGGAGCGGCGCACAGATACGCAGTATTTT. This sequence encodes CAWRRERRTDTQYF. Full variable domain (missing parts from reference TRBV30 and TRBJ2-3): SQTIHQWPATLVQPVGSPLSLECTVEGTSNPNLYWYRQAAGRGLQLLFYSVGIGQISSEVPQNLSASRPQDRQFILSSKKLLLSDSGFYLCAWRRERRTDTQYFGPGTRLTVL.

This clone was picked up a small number of times. This chain connects TRBV5-1 to TRBJ2-5; 7 nucleotides line up with TRBD1. The CDR3 is 14 residues long. J lost 1 base, V lost 5 bases, and 5 bases had no gene match. CDR1 and CDR2 from the germline V gene are SGHRS and YFSETQ. The CDR3 DNA is TGCGCCAGCAGACTGACAGGGACCCAAGAGACCCAGTACTTC. Translated, it gives CASRLTGTQETQYF.

The genes are TRBV7-2 and TRBJ1-2; 8 nucleotides line up with TRBD1. Per germline, CDR1 SGHTA and CDR2 FQGNSA. Losses at the gene ends were 3 bases for V and 4 bases for J; bases not matched to a gene: 4. The CDR3 is 14 residues long. The CDR3 nucleotides are TGTGCCAGCAGCTTGGGACAGGTACCCTATGGCTACACCTTC. The encoded protein is CASSLGQVPYGYTF.

This clone showed up just once. This chain connects TRBV5-8 to TRBJ2-1; the match to TRBD2 covers 7 bases. CDR1 SGHTS and CDR2 YDEGEE come from the germline V gene. The CDR3 totals 19 residues. Trimming took 0 bases from V and 8 from J; bases not matched to a gene: 20. This chain's CDR3 is CASSLVPTSLDMWSHEQFF. CDR3 in DNA: TGTGCCAGCAGCTTGGTTCCGACTAGCCTCGACATGTGGTCGCATGAGCAGTTCTTC.

The CDR3 region has the DNA TGTGCCAGCAGTTCTCGGACTAGCGGAACCAATGAGCAGTTCTTC. This translates into CASSSRTSGTNEQFF. The chain links TRBV6-5 to TRBJ2-1; 10 positions agree with TRBD2. This CDR3 has 15 amino acids. Trimming took 4 bases from V and 6 from J; bases not matched to a gene: 6. CDR1 MNHEY and CDR2 SVGAGI come from the germline V gene.

This clone was seen a handful of times. Distinct nucleotide sequences in the sample also encode this CDR3. The chain is built from TRBV24-1 and TRBJ2-7, with unresolved D. Per germline, CDR1 KGHDR and CDR2 SFDVKD. The CDR3 contains 13 residues. V gave up 2 bases and J gave up 3 bases, with 7 bases separating them. The CDR3 is CATSDSSGYEQYF. The CDR3 DNA follows: TGTGCCACCAGTGATTCTTCAGGCTACGAGCAGTACTTC.

This clone was counted a few times. The gene calls are TRBV19 and TRBJ2-2; 8 bases are a match to TRBD1. This CDR3 comprises 14 residues. The germline CDR1 and CDR2 sequences are LNHDA and SQIVND (reference sequence). Losses at the gene ends were 8 bases for V and 1 base for J; bases not matched to a gene: 3. The CDR3 reads CASGDRKNTGELFF. CDR3 nucleotides: TGTGCCAGTGGGGACAGGAAGAACACCGGGGAGCTGTTTTTT.

The chain links TRBV30 to TRBJ1-4; D unclear. This CDR3 has 11 amino acids. Germline V lookup: CDR1 GTSNPN, CDR2 SVGIG (reference sequence). V was pared by 1 base and J by 8 bases, with 5 bases between. CDR3 amino acids: CAWSAREKLFF. The CDR3 DNA sequence: TGTGCCTGGAGTGCACGGGAAAAACTGTTTTTT.

This clone was seen more than once but under ten times. The V call is TRBV7-2, the J call TRBJ1-2; D uncertain. The germline CDR1 and CDR2 sequences are SGHTA and FQGNSA. This CDR3 comprises 14 residues. V gave up 0 bases and J gave up 2 bases, with 7 bases separating them. CDR3 DNA: TGTGCCAGCAGCTTAGCGCCGGGGAACTATGGCTACACCTTC. Translated: CASSLAPGNYGYTF.

The V gene is TRBV11-2, the J gene TRBJ1-2, with no clear D. The V gene's germline CDR1 is SGHAT and CDR2 FQNNGV. The CDR3 is 12 residues long. Trimming took 3 bases from V and 2 from J, leaving 4 bases between them. For the CDR3, the DNA is TGTGCCAGCAGCTTCCAGAACTATGGCTACACCTTC. Translation gives CASSFQNYGYTF.

The chain recombines TRBV19 with TRBJ2-7; D may be TRBD1 (5 bases). V gave up 4 bases and J gave up 5 bases, with 12 bases separating them. The CDR3 length is 13 residues. Germline V lookup: CDR1 LNHDA, CDR2 SQIVND (reference sequence). The CDR3 bases are TGTGCCAGTAGTAGAGACAGCGTCGACGAGCAGTACTTC. As protein: CASSRDSVDEQYF.

The chain couples TRBV7-2 to TRBJ1-2; 9 bases align to TRBD1. Germline trimming cut 1 base from V and 5 bases from J; bases unmatched to any gene: 5. This CDR3 has 15 residues. Looked up from germline, CDR1 is SGHTA and CDR2 is FQGNSA. The CDR3 nucleotides read TGTGCCAGCAGCTTAGACGGGACAGGGATGTATGGCTACACCTTC. Its protein is CASSLDGTGMYGYTF.

This chain links TRBV11-3 with TRBJ2-6, with D possibly TRBD1 on 5 matching bases. In germline, CDR1 is SGHNT, CDR2 YENEEA. The CDR3 runs to 15 residues. The germline V and J ends were trimmed by 4 bases and 0 bases, with 7 bases remaining between them. The CDR3 loop reads CASSSGRSGANVLTF. CDR3 DNA: TGTGCCAGCAGCTCAGGGCGCTCTGGGGCCAACGTCCTGACTTTC.